This record concerns one T cell receptor beta chain sequence. This entry comes from a study of blood T cell repertoires in COVID-19. Turning to the study itself: Acute and convalescent COVID-19 specimens originated in the United States, Italy and Spain. T cells, B-cell-depleted T cells, or PBMCs supplied cDNA or gDNA.

In the original analysis: The authors estimated nucleated cell counts from reference gene primer amplification. Sequencing used immunoSEQ multiplex PCR; TCRdb keeps in-frame clones, though not all of them. From that table come the V and J calls and clone size; the DNA was used to work out D and trimming. There are tens of thousands of clones in the sample; about 75% occur only once, and 50% lies in the top ten. This sequence originates from a woman at least 80 years old with acute or convalescent COVID-19. The specimen was peripheral blood.

CDR3 region: CASSLSRSSYNEQFF. The CDR3 nucleotides read TGTGCCAGCAGCTTATCCCGGAGCTCCTACAATGAGCAGTTCTTC. The rearrangement links TRBV7-3 to TRBJ2-1, with unresolved D. V was pared by 2 bases and J by 0 bases, with 8 bases between. CDR1 and CDR2 from the germline V gene are SGHTA and FQGTGA. The CDR3 contains 15 residues.